Listed below are T cell receptor beta chains from one sample, sequenced in a study of shared clonotypes between healthy human individuals. The protocol was immunoSEQ multiplex PCR, while the TCRdb copy is restricted to in-frame clones and leaves out a portion. Here the sample spans approximately 2,200,000 clones, about 93% being singletons. Material for sequencing was naive CD8+ T cells from PBMCs. The receptor set was obtained from a man aged 18 to 30 in good health. Some clones in this sample may be carry-over from other donors' samples. CDR3s include the opening cysteine and the closing phenylalanine or tryptophan. Each record gives: CDR3 length, V gene, D gene, J gene, clone size, CDR3 protein, CDR3 DNA. The D gene is left open where the match is weak. Rows may omit the clone size; those that give it use once, few, many or a size class.

19,TRBV7-9,TRBD1,TRBJ2-7,NA,CASRSSRDRESLSAYEQYF,TGTGCCAGCAGATCGTCCCGGGACAGAGAATCACTTAGCGCCTACGAGCAGTACTTC
18,TRBV19,TRBD2,TRBJ2-7,NA,CASSIEMALAGGPYEQYF,TGTGCCAGTAGTATAGAGATGGCCCTGGCGGGAGGACCCTACGAGCAGTACTTC
16,TRBV6-1,TRBD1,TRBJ2-7,NA,CASSARPGQGSSEQYF,TGTGCCAGCAGTGCCCGCCCTGGACAGGGAAGCAGCGAGCAGTACTTC
15,TRBV9,TRBD2,TRBJ2-7,NA,CASSPGLAASYEQYF,TGTGCCAGCAGCCCGGGACTAGCCGCCTCCTACGAGCAGTACTTC
20,TRBV27,NA,TRBJ2-7,NA,CASSSPGSVTWTSGRYEQYF,TGTGCCAGCAGTTCCCCCGGTTCAGTCACTTGGACCAGCGGGCGATACGAGCAGTACTTC
14,TRBV4-3,NA,TRBJ2-7,NA,CASSQEPGTYEQYF,TGCGCCAGCAGCCAAGAACCGGGTACCTACGAGCAGTACTTC
14,TRBV11-2,NA,TRBJ2-7,once,CASSPGAALYEQYF,TGTGCCAGCAGCCCCGGGGCAGCCCTCTACGAGCAGTACTTC
15,TRBV25-1,NA,TRBJ1-5,few,CASSESSSSNQPQHF,TGTGCCAGCAGTGAATCTTCCTCGAGCAATCAGCCCCAGCATTTT
15,TRBV28,TRBD1,TRBJ2-7,NA,CASSSIRDRAYEQYF,TGTGCCAGCAGTTCGATCCGGGACAGGGCCTACGAGCAGTACTTC
17,TRBV4-3,TRBD2,TRBJ2-2,NA,CASSPSTSGVNTGELFF,TGCGCCAGCAGCCCTTCTACTAGCGGGGTTAACACCGGGGAGCTGTTTTTT
14,TRBV28,NA,TRBJ2-2,NA,CASKGQANTGELFF,TGTGCCAGTAAGGGACAAGCGAACACCGGGGAGCTGTTTTTT
15,TRBV9,NA,TRBJ1-1,NA,CASSVAPGMNTEAFF,TGTGCCAGCAGCGTAGCCCCAGGCATGAACACTGAAGCTTTCTTT
15,TRBV11-2,NA,TRBJ2-7,NA,CASSLAGRITREQYF,TGTGCCAGCAGCTTAGCAGGAAGGATAACTCGCGAGCAGTACTTC
14,TRBV25-1,NA,TRBJ1-2,NA,CASSESAGLYGYTF,TGTGCCAGCAGTGAATCAGCAGGGCTCTATGGCTACACCTTC
15,TRBV5-8,NA,TRBJ1-3,NA,CASSLAGEIGNTIYF,TGTGCCAGCAGCTTGGCGGGGGAAATCGGAAACACCATATATTTT
15,TRBV10-3,NA,TRBJ2-7,NA,CAIRTTAPGSYEQYF,TGTGCCATCAGAACGACAGCTCCCGGTTCCTACGAGCAGTACTTC
13,TRBV10-3,NA,TRBJ1-1,once,CAISDLPSTEAFF,TGTGCCATCAGTGATCTCCCTTCCACTGAAGCTTTCTTT
15,TRBV14,NA,TRBJ2-2,NA,CASSQWRANTGELFF,TGTGCCAGCAGCCAGTGGCGGGCGAACACCGGGGAGCTGTTTTTT
14,TRBV4-2,NA,TRBJ1-2,NA,CASSRPGAHYGYTF,TGTGCCAGCAGCCGGCCAGGGGCGCACTATGGCTACACCTTC
16,TRBV6-1,NA,TRBJ1-2,NA,CASSEILRTTNYGYTF,TGTGCCAGCAGTGAAATATTAAGGACAACTAACTATGGCTACACCTTC
12,TRBV19,NA,TRBJ1-5,NA,CASHHGNQPQHF,TGTGCCAGTCATCATGGGAATCAGCCCCAGCATTTT
14,TRBV27,NA,TRBJ2-7,NA,CASSLSEALHEQYF,TGTGCCAGCAGTTTATCGGAGGCCCTCCACGAGCAGTACTTC
15,TRBV5-8,NA,TRBJ2-7,NA,CASSLVLEGVYEQYF,TGTGCCAGCAGCTTGGTTCTCGAAGGGGTCTACGAGCAGTACTTC
17,TRBV7-9,TRBD1,TRBJ2-2,NA,CASSLVPDRRNTGELFF,TGTGCCAGCAGCTTAGTTCCGGACAGGAGGAACACCGGGGAGCTGTTTTTT
14,TRBV7-9,NA,TRBJ2-3,NA,CASSLASGDNTQYF,TGTGCCAGCAGCTTAGCTAGTGGGGACAATACGCAGTATTTT
16,TRBV7-9,TRBD1,TRBJ1-2,NA,CASSDTGQGATYGYTF,TGTGCCAGCAGCGACACGGGACAGGGGGCGACCTATGGCTACACCTTC
13,TRBV9,NA,TRBJ1-2,few,CASSVSSDYGYTF,TGTGCCAGCAGCGTGAGCAGCGACTATGGCTACACCTTC
15,TRBV6-5,TRBD1,TRBJ1-1,NA,CASSYSGQGISEAFF,TGTGCCAGCAGTTACTCGGGACAGGGAATATCTGAAGCTTTCTTT
16,TRBV7-6,TRBD2,TRBJ2-1,NA,CASSAPGLAGVNEQFF,TGTGCCAGCAGCGCGCCCGGGCTAGCGGGAGTCAATGAGCAGTTCTTC
13,TRBV15,NA,TRBJ2-1,NA,CATSPEIKGEQFF,TGTGCCACCAGCCCAGAGATCAAGGGTGAGCAGTTCTTC
14,TRBV10-3,TRBD2,TRBJ2-5,once,CATLATSGQETQYF,TGTGCCACCTTAGCGACTAGCGGACAAGAGACCCAGTACTTC
15,TRBV27,TRBD1,TRBJ1-4,NA,CASSGNRGTPGKLFF,TGTGCCAGCAGTGGAAACAGGGGGACACCTGGAAAACTGTTTTTT
13,TRBV5-4,NA,TRBJ2-2,NA,CASSLAALPELFF,TGTGCCAGCAGCTTGGCGGCCCTTCCAGAGCTGTTTTTT
15,TRBV6-5,NA,TRBJ1-5,NA,CASSYNRVGNQPQHF,TGTGCCAGCAGTTACAACAGGGTAGGCAATCAGCCCCAGCATTTT
14,TRBV7-9,TRBD2,TRBJ2-7,NA,CASSSQREKNEQYF,TGTGCCAGCAGCTCCCAGCGGGAGAAGAACGAGCAGTACTTC
12,TRBV7-8,NA,TRBJ1-1,NA,CASSLGGPEAFF,TGTGCCAGCAGCTTAGGAGGCCCTGAAGCTTTCTTT
16,TRBV21-1,NA,TRBJ1-1,NA,CASSKNRNRGPTEAFF,TGTGCCAGCAGCAAAAATAGAAACAGGGGGCCCACTGAAGCTTTCTTT
15,TRBV7-9,NA,TRBJ2-3,NA,CASSSVAQDTDTQYF,TGTGCCAGCAGCTCAGTAGCCCAGGACACAGATACGCAGTATTTT
16,TRBV11-3,TRBD2,TRBJ2-5,NA,CASSEGLAGEYETQYF,TGTGCCAGCAGCGAAGGACTAGCGGGAGAATATGAGACCCAGTACTTC
13,TRBV27,NA,TRBJ1-2,NA,CASSFAPAYGYTF,TGTGCCAGCAGTTTTGCCCCCGCGTATGGCTACACCTTC
13,TRBV7-9,NA,TRBJ2-3,NA,CAGSGAPTDTQYF,TGTGCCGGATCGGGAGCACCCACAGATACGCAGTATTTT
12,TRBV7-2,NA,TRBJ1-5,once,CASSAGHQPQHF,TGTGCCAGCAGCGCCGGGCATCAGCCCCAGCATTTT
14,TRBV9,TRBD1,TRBJ2-4,NA,CASSATGTVDIQYF,TGTGCCAGCAGCGCGACCGGGACAGTGGACATTCAGTACTTC
18,TRBV7-9,NA,TRBJ1-1,once,CASSLHSPGAGGNTEAFF,TGTGCCAGCAGCTTACACAGTCCCGGGGCAGGTGGGAACACTGAAGCTTTCTTT
16,TRBV27,TRBD1,TRBJ2-7,NA,CASSLSPGTGAYEQYF,TGTGCCAGCAGTTTGTCACCCGGGACAGGGGCCTACGAGCAGTACTTC
11,TRBV7-9,NA,TRBJ2-7,NA,CASSSLLEQYF,TGTGCCAGCAGCTCGCTGCTCGAGCAGTACTTC
14,TRBV6-1,NA,TRBJ2-7,NA,CASTHRGDGYEQYF,TGTGCCAGCACTCACCGAGGGGACGGCTACGAGCAGTACTTC
17,TRBV7-9,NA,TRBJ1-1,NA,CASSLVNMWTENTEAFF,TGTGCCAGCAGCTTAGTTAATATGTGGACCGAGAACACTGAAGCTTTCTTT
16,TRBV27,NA,TRBJ2-1,NA,CASSLGPGVVHREQFF,TGTGCCAGCAGTCTAGGGCCGGGTGTTGTGCATCGAGAGCAGTTCTTC
13,TRBV5-4,NA,TRBJ1-2,NA,CASSGGTGFGYTF,TGTGCCAGCAGCGGGGGCACAGGGTTTGGCTACACCTTC
13,TRBV7-9,NA,TRBJ1-6,NA,CASSPERVSPLHF,TGTGCCAGCAGCCCCGAAAGGGTTTCACCCCTCCACTTT
15,TRBV7-9,NA,TRBJ1-5,NA,CASSRTARDDQPQHF,TGTGCCAGCAGCCGAACTGCCCGTGACGATCAGCCCCAGCATTTT
15,TRBV7-6,TRBD1,TRBJ2-7,once,CASSLMTGQVYEQYF,TGTGCCAGCAGCTTAATGACAGGGCAGGTCTACGAGCAGTACTTC
18,TRBV4-3,TRBD2,TRBJ2-2,NA,CASSQGLPGGLGTGELFF,TGCGCCAGCAGCCAAGGGCTTCCGGGAGGGCTTGGCACCGGGGAGCTGTTTTTT
14,TRBV7-9,NA,TRBJ2-7,NA,CASSPRLESYEQYF,TGTGCCAGCAGCCCACGACTAGAGTCCTACGAGCAGTACTTC
15,TRBV6-5,NA,TRBJ1-1,NA,CASRYTGTKNTEAFF,TGTGCCAGCAGATACACCGGGACCAAGAACACTGAAGCTTTCTTT
13,TRBV9,NA,TRBJ2-2,once,CASSVDYVGELFF,TGTGCCAGCAGCGTAGACTACGTCGGGGAGCTGTTTTTT
15,TRBV7-9,NA,TRBJ1-1,few,CASSSREDGYTEAFF,TGTGCCAGCAGCTCCCGCGAAGACGGTTACACTGAAGCTTTCTTT
14,TRBV7-8,NA,TRBJ2-1,NA,CASSLVGRGNEQFF,TGTGCCAGCAGCTTAGTGGGGAGGGGGAATGAGCAGTTCTTC